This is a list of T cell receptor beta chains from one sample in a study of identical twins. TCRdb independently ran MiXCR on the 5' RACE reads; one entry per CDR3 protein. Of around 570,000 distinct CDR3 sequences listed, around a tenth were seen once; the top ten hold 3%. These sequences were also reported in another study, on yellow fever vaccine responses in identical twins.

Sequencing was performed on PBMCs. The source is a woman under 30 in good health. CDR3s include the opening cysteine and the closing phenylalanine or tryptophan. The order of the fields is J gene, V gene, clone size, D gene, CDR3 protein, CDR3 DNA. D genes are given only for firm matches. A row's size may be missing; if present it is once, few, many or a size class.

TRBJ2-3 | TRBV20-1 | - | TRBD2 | CSARDGRASGRDTQYF | TGCAGTGCTAGAGATGGTCGGGCTAGCGGGAGAGATACGCAGTATTTT
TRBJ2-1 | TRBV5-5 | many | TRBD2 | CASSSSGNSYNEQFF | TGTGCCAGCAGTTCTAGCGGGAACTCCTACAATGAGCAGTTCTTC
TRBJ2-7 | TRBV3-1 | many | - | CASSLSQRTYEQYF | TGTGCCAGCAGCCTCTCACAGAGAACCTACGAGCAGTACTTC
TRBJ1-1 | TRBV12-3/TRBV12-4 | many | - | CASSLRGPEAFF | TGTGCCAGCAGTTTACGGGGACCTGAAGCTTTCTTT
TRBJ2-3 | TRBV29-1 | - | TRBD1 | CSVGQTGASTDTQYF | TGCAGCGTCGGACAAACAGGGGCCAGCACAGATACGCAGTATTTT
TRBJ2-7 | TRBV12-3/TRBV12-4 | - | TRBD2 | CASSSRDYRLLGQYF | TGTGCCAGCAGTTCCCGGGACTATCGCCTTTTAGGGCAGTACTTC
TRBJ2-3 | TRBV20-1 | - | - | CSARDYRTRDTQYF | TGCAGTGCTAGAGACTATCGAACCCGAGATACGCAGTATTTT
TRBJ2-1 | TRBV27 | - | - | CASSGGLPYNEQFF | TGTGCCAGCAGCGGGGGTTTACCTTACAATGAGCAGTTCTTC
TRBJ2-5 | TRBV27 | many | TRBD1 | CASSTLTGVQETQYF | TGTGCCAGCAGCACCTTAACAGGGGTCCAAGAGACCCAGTACTTC
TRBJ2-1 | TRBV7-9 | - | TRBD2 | CASKSSGASYNEQFF | TGTGCCAGCAAATCCAGCGGGGCTTCCTACAATGAGCAGTTCTTC
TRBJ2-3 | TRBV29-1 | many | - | CSVARGSGDTQYF | TGCAGCGTTGCGCGAGGGAGTGGAGATACGCAGTATTTT
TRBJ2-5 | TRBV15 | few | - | CATSRASRAIETQYF | TGTGCCACCAGCAGAGCTAGCAGAGCTATAGAGACCCAGTACTTC
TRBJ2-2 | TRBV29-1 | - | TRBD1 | CSVYRGTGELFF | TGCAGCGTATACAGGGGTACCGGGGAGCTGTTTTTT